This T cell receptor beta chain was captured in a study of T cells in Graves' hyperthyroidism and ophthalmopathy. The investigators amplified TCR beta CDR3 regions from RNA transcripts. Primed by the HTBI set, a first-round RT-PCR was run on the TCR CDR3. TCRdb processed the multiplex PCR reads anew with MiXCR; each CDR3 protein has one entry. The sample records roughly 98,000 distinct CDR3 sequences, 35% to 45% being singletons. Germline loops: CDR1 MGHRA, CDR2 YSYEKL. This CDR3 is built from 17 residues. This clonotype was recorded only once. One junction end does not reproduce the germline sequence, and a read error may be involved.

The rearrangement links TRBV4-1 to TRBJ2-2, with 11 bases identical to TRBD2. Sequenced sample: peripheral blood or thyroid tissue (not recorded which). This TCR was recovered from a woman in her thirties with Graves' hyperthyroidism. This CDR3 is CASSPYTSGRGAGELSF. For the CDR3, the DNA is TGCGCCAGCAGCCCCTACACTAGCGGGAGAGGCGCCGGGGAGCTGTCTTTT.